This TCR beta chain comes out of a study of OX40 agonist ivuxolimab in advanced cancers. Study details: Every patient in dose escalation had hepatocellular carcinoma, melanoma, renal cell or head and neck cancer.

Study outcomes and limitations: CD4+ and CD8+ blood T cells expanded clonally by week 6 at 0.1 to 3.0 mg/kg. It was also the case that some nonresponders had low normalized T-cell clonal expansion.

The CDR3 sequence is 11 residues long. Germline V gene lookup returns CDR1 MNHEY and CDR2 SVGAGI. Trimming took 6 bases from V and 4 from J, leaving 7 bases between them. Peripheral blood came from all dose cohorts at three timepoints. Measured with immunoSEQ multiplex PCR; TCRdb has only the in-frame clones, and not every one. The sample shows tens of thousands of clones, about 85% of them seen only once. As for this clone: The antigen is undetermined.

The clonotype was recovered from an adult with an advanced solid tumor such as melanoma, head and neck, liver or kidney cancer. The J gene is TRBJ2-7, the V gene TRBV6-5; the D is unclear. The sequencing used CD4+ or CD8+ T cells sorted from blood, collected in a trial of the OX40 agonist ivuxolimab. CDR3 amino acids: CASSDGYEQYF. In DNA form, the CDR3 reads TGTGCCAGCAGCGACGGTTACGAGCAGTACTTC.